This T cell receptor (beta chain) was sequenced for a study of cytomegalovirus exposure and HLA in healthy donors. Regarding this clone: The target antigen is unknown.

Trimming took off 6 bases at V and 3 bases at J, with 11 bases between the two ends. This CDR3 is built from 13 residues. Germline V gene data show CDR1 as MNHEY and CDR2 as SVGAGI. A multiplex PCR was run with 60 Vbeta primers and 13 Jbeta primers. TCRdb keeps only in-frame clones here, not all; method: immunoSEQ multiplex PCR. The sample has about 98,000 clones; 63% are singletons. Broader study findings: An analysis done earlier found most TCR beta V segments productive about 87% or about 30% of the time.

The chain joins TRBV6-5 to TRBJ1-1; D possibly corresponds to TRBD1 (6 bases). The sequenced sample consisted of PBMCs. The TCR sequence derives from a human donor in good health. In DNA form, the CDR3 reads TGTGCCAGCAGCCGGGACACCTACACTGAAGCTTTCTTT. This translates into CASSRDTYTEAFF.